These 14 T cell receptor beta chains were sequenced from one sample in a study of human T cells and chemical hapten exposure. Time point described: patch test 2, 6 weeks after DPC sensitization. Regarding treatment: therapeutic diphenylcyclopropenone sensitization with weekly scalp DPC. TCRdb reprocessed the RACE reads with MiXCR, giving one entry per CDR3 protein. The data show 80,000 to 100,000 distinct CDR3 sequences, 7% to 10% seen once. The sample here was whole blood, taken in connection with sensitization to the hapten diphenylcyclopropenone (DPC). These receptors were collected from a woman in her thirties or forties with alopecia areata. Some clones in this sample may be carry-over from other donors' samples.

The CDR3 spells CASSASLGLIQETQYF. The CDR3 DNA sequence: TGTGCCAGCAGCGCCTCGTTAGGGCTTATCCAAGAGACCCAGTACTTC. This chain connects TRBV5-6 to TRBJ2-5; D ambiguous. The CDR3 contains 16 residues. Between the trimmed V and J ends, which lost 4 bases and 1 base, there was a span of 17 bases. In germline, CDR1 is SGHDT, CDR2 YYEEEE.

A word on this clonotype: At one boundary the junction diverges from the germline segment, which might be a read error. The chain links TRBV20-1 to TRBJ2-7; 12 positions agree with TRBD2. This CDR3 comprises 13 residues. In germline, CDR1 is DFQATT, CDR2 SNEGSKA (reference sequence). CDR3 in DNA: TGCAGTGCTAGAGAGAGAGGGAGACTAGCGGGAGTATTC. Translation gives CSARERGRLAGVF.

This clonotype was observed many times. The chain is built from TRBV5-1 and TRBJ1-3; no definite D call. This CDR3 contains 16 residues. Germline CDR1 is SGHRS and CDR2 is YFSETQ. Trimming took 4 bases from V and 2 from J, leaving 16 bases between them. The CDR3 sequence is CASSTLASGPGNTIYF. The CDR3 region has the DNA TGCGCCAGCAGCACCCTTGCCAGTGGGCCTGGAAACACCATATATTTT.

The rearrangement joins TRBV29-1 to TRBJ2-1, with TRBD2 matching over 7 bases. V was pared by 2 bases and J by 0 bases, with 1 base of the junction left unmatched. Germline lookup yields CDR1 SQVTM and CDR2 ANQGSEA. CDR3 size: 14 residues. CDR3 residues: CSVELAASYNEQFF. As DNA, the CDR3 is TGCAGCGTTGAACTAGCGGCCTCCTACAATGAGCAGTTCTTC.

This clonotype has a count of ten or more. The chain is built from TRBV20-1 and TRBJ2-3; the D gene is possibly TRBD1 (5 bases). CDR1 is DFQATT and CDR2 is SNEGSKA in the germline V gene (reference sequence). Trimming took 0 bases from V and 4 from J, leaving 11 bases between them. There are 14 residues in the CDR3. DNA of the CDR3: TGCAGTGCTAGAGATCCTCTACAGGCAGATACGCAGTATTTT. Protein: CSARDPLQADTQYF.

This clonotype was counted ten times or more. V usage is TRBV7-9 and J usage is TRBJ2-1; D unresolved. Trimming took off 1 base at V and 0 bases at J, with 7 bases between the two ends. CDR1 and CDR2 from the germline V gene are SEHNR and FQNEAQ (reference sequence). The CDR3 length is 15 residues. The CDR3 region has the DNA TGTGCCAGCAGCTTAGTAGAGAGCTCCTACAATGAGCAGTTCTTC. Protein product: CASSLVESSYNEQFF.

There are many counts of this clonotype. The V gene is TRBV30, the J gene TRBJ1-1, with D maybe TRBD1 (5 bases). The germline V gene encodes CDR1 GTSNPN and CDR2 SVGIG (reference sequence). The germline V and J ends were trimmed by 1 base and 8 bases, with 8 bases remaining between them. This CDR3 comprises 11 residues. The CDR3 DNA reads as TGTGCCTGGAGTGCGTGGGGGGAAGCTTTCTTT. It is translated as CAWSAWGEAFF.

A few counts support this clonotype. The V and J genes are TRBV2 and TRBJ2-7, with 9 bases that match TRBD1. In germline, CDR1 is SNHLY, CDR2 FYNNEI. The CDR3 consists of 13 residues. The V segment lost 7 bases and the J segment 6 bases; nucleotides outside the gene matches: 7. The CDR3 DNA sequence: TGTGCCAGCATGCGGGACAGGGTAGGCGAGCAGTACTTC. Its translation is CASMRDRVGEQYF.

The rearrangement links TRBV6-6 to TRBJ1-1; 7 bases map to TRBD1. Germline V gene lookup returns CDR1 MNHNY and CDR2 SVGAGI (reference sequence). J was trimmed by 5 bases and V by 0 bases; bases with no gene match: 6. The CDR3 contains 15 residues. The CDR3 sequence is CASSYSRARGTEAFF. For the CDR3, the DNA is TGTGCCAGCAGTTACTCTAGGGCCAGGGGGACTGAAGCTTTCTTT.

This clonotype was recorded at least ten times. This chain links TRBV7-2 with TRBJ1-1; no reliable D call. V lost 0 bases, J lost 1 base, and 6 bases lay in between. Germline CDR1 is SGHTA and CDR2 is FQGNSA. The CDR3 is made up of 14 amino acids. Here the CDR3 reads CASSLAPQNTEAFF. The CDR3 region has the DNA TGTGCCAGCAGCTTAGCCCCGCAGAACACTGAAGCTTTCTTT. Supplemented by reference TRBV7-2 and TRBJ1-1, the full variable domain reads GAGVSQSPSNKVTEKGKDVELRCDPISGHTALYWYRQSLGQGLEFLIYFQGNSAPDKSGLPSDRFSAERTGGSVSTLTIQRTQQEDSAVYLCASSLAPQNTEAFFGQGTRLTVV.

This clonotype has only a few counts. The CDR3 is CASSQDQGLAEQYF. The CDR3 DNA is TGCGCCAGCAGCCAAGATCAGGGGTTAGCCGAGCAGTACTTC. The rearrangement links TRBV4-3 to TRBJ2-7; the D gene is possibly TRBD1 (6 bases). Looked up from germline, CDR1 is LGHNA and CDR2 is YSLEER. Trimming cost V 0 bases and J 6 bases, with 12 bases left between them. The CDR3 runs to 14 residues.

The chain uses TRBV4-2 and TRBJ1-6, with TRBD1 identical over 11 bases. Germline V CDR1 and CDR2: LGHNA, YNFKEQ. This CDR3 spans 17 amino acids. J gave up 10 bases and V 0 bases, and 8 bases lay outside the gene matches. DNA for the CDR3: TGTGCCAGCAGCCAAGATCCCGGGACAGGGGGGCGCTCACCCCTCCACTTT. Translation gives CASSQDPGTGGRSPLHF.

The V call is TRBV21-1, the J call TRBJ2-7. TRBV21-1 is noted as a pseudogene. The CDR3 extends over 10 amino acids. The CDR3 region has the DNA TGTGCCGGCGGCAGTTACGAGCAGTACTTC. Translation: CAGGSYEQYF.

This clonotype was picked up a small number of times. The chain links TRBV12-3 or TRBV12-4 to TRBJ1-1; 7 bases are shared with TRBD1. This CDR3 contains 14 residues. The V and J ends lost 8 bases and 1 base, in that order; junction bases with no gene match: 7. The CDR3 DNA reads TGTGCCAGCGGCCCTAGGACAGGGAACACTGAAGCTTTCTTT. This sequence encodes CASGPRTGNTEAFF.